The 12 T cell receptor beta chains reported below all come from one sample, sequenced in a study of shared clonotypes between healthy human individuals. The method was immunoSEQ multiplex PCR; TCRdb's version includes in-frame clones alone and lacks a portion of them. This repertoire shows around 2.1 million clones, roughly 91% found once; its top ten account for over 1.5%. Naive-designated CD8 cells lacked CD45RO, were positively enriched for CCR7, and omitted terminally differentiated effector memory CD45RA+ cells. The specimen was naive CD8+ T cells from PBMCs. The receptor set was obtained from a man aged 18 to 30 in good health. Some clones in this sample may be carry-over from other donors' samples.

The V gene is TRBV13, the J gene TRBJ2-7, with TRBD2 matching over 11 bases. CDR3 size: 21 residues. V trimming: 3 bases; J trimming: 1 base; junction bases outside the gene matches: 20. The germline gives CDR1 PRHDT, CDR2 FYEKMQ (reference sequence). DNA for the CDR3: TGTGCCAGCAGCTTTATTTTGTTTGGAGTAGCGGGAGGGCCGGAATCCTACGAGCAGTACTTC. Translating it yields CASSFILFGVAGGPESYEQYF.

The chain carries TRBV28 and TRBJ2-4; D is ambiguous. This CDR3 is built from 14 residues. Looked up from germline, CDR1 is MDHEN and CDR2 is SYDVKM. Trimming stripped 5 bases from V and 8 bases from J, with 16 bases between. The CDR3 DNA reads as TGTGCCAGCAGTACCCGACGACTCCAAGACATTCAGTACTTC. This gives the protein CASSTRRLQDIQYF.

The chain uses TRBV19 and TRBJ2-7; D perhaps matches TRBD1 (5 bases). V lost 3 bases and J lost 0, with 15 bases in between. Germline-derived CDR1 and CDR2 are LNHDA and SQIVND (reference sequence). This CDR3 is 16 amino acids long. The CDR3 bases are TGTGCCAGTAGTATTCTTTATGGGCAGGGCTCCTACGAGCAGTACTTC. Amino acid sequence: CASSILYGQGSYEQYF.

V and J are TRBV19 and TRBJ2-1; 10 nucleotides agree with TRBD2. This CDR3 is built from 16 residues. In germline, CDR1 is LNHDA, CDR2 SQIVND (reference sequence). The trim removed 0 bases at V and 9 bases at J, leaving 8 bases unmatched. The CDR3 protein is CASSIDFRLAGGEQFF. The CDR3 region has the DNA TGTGCCAGTAGTATAGATTTCCGACTAGCGGGTGGTGAGCAGTTCTTC.

In DNA, the CDR3 is TGTGCCAGCAGTGATTGGAAGGGGGCGCCGGTCACCGGGGAGCTGTTTTTT. It is translated as CASSDWKGAPVTGELFF. V is TRBV2 and J is TRBJ2-2; TRBD1 matches 7 bases. Unmatched junction bases numbered 11, after V lost 3 bases and J lost 4 bases. Germline CDR1 and CDR2: SNHLY and FYNNEI. This CDR3 has 17 residues. Full variable domain (rest looked up from reference TRBV2 and TRBJ2-2): EPEVTQTPSHQVTQMGQEVILRCVPISNHLYFYWYRQILGQKVEFLVSFYNNEISEKSEIFDDQFSVERPDGSNFTLKIRSTKLEDSAMYFCASSDWKGAPVTGELFFGEGSRLTVL.

The chain is built from TRBV9 and TRBJ2-7; either TRBD1 or TRBD2 may supply D (5 bases each). The CDR3 runs to 15 residues. Germline-derived CDR1 and CDR2 are SGDLS and YYNGEE. With 0 bases removed from V and 0 bases from J, the gap between germline ends came to 10 bases. This chain's CDR3 is CASSVGDGPSYEQYF. CDR3 nucleotides: TGTGCCAGCAGCGTAGGGGACGGTCCCTCCTACGAGCAGTACTTC.

This clone was seen just once. This sample includes further DNA sequences coding for the same CDR3. The chain joins TRBV28 to TRBJ2-7, with 10 bases aligning to TRBD1. With 6 bases clipped from V and 5 bases from J, the junction kept 7 bases outside the gene matches. This CDR3 is built from 14 residues. The germline gives CDR1 MDHEN, CDR2 SYDVKM. CDR3 coding DNA: TGTGCCAGCAGCCCGGGACAGGGGCTTCACGAGCAGTACTTC. It encodes CASSPGQGLHEQYF.

The rearrangement uses TRBV29-1 and TRBJ1-1; D ambiguous. The V and J ends lost 5 bases and 4 bases respectively, with 14 bases between them. The germline V gene has CDR1 SQVTM and CDR2 ANQGSEA. The CDR3 has 13 amino acids. The CDR3 is CSVLWGFSTEAFF. The CDR3 bases are TGCAGCGTTCTATGGGGTTTTAGCACTGAAGCTTTCTTT.

To note about this clone: Other DNA sequences within the sample encode an identical CDR3. The rearrangement links TRBV5-4 to TRBJ2-7, with TRBD2 matching over 10 bases. The length of the CDR3 is 15 residues. Germline V gives CDR1 SGHNT, CDR2 YYREEE (reference sequence). Trimming took 3 bases from V and 2 from J; bases not matched to a gene: 5. CDR3 nucleotide sequence: TGTGCCAGCAGCTCCGGACTAGCGGCTACCTACGAGCAGTACTTC. It yields the protein CASSSGLAATYEQYF.

This clone was seen just once. CDR3 coding DNA: TGTGCCAGCAGTCTACGACTACGAGAGGGTACGCAGTATTTT. This codes for CASSLRLREGTQYF. This chain connects TRBV27 to TRBJ2-3, with D possibly matching TRBD2 (5 bases). Germline V gene lookup returns CDR1 MNHEY and CDR2 SMNVEV (reference sequence). The V end was cut by 5 bases, the J end by 8 bases, with 17 bases between. The CDR3 loop spans 14 amino acids.

V gene TRBV13 combines with J gene TRBJ2-7, with 12 bases aligning to TRBD1. The germline gives CDR1 PRHDT, CDR2 FYEKMQ (reference sequence). The CDR3 has 16 residues. Unmatched junction bases numbered 8, after V lost 3 bases and J lost 5 bases. CDR3 in DNA: TGTGCCAGCAGCTTCCTACCGGGACAGGGGGCCCACGAGCAGTACTTC. This translates into CASSFLPGQGAHEQYF.

In its sample, this clone was seen once. At one end, the junction sequence differs from germline, possibly due to a read error. This chain links TRBV5-4 with TRBJ2-7; TRBD2 agrees at 14 bases. Germline CDR1 is SGHNT and CDR2 is YYREEE (reference sequence). The CDR3 totals 17 residues. The CDR3 reads CASSLGLAGEIFYEQYF. CDR3 in DNA: TGTGCCAGCAGTTTGGGACTAGCGGGAGAAATTTTCTACGAGCAGTACTTC.